This TCR beta chain was obtained from a study of blood T cell repertoires in COVID-19. Study as a whole: PBMCs, B-cell-depleted T cells, or T cells provided the cDNA or gDNA that made up the material.

Trimming stripped 4 bases from V and 1 base from J, with 11 bases between. Germline CDR1 LNHNV, CDR2 YYDKDF (reference sequence). This CDR3 spans 15 amino acids. Under the authors' procedure: Amplification of reference gene primers provided the estimated nucleated cell counts. Repertoires were generated with immunoSEQ multiplex PCR, while TCRdb's copy carries only in-frame clones and drops some. V and J calls and clone size are given by that table; D and trimming were obtained from the DNA. The sample holds about 80,000 clones, approximately 80% seen once. The sequenced sample consisted of peripheral blood. This chain connects TRBV15 to TRBJ1-5; possible D gene TRBD1, 5 bases. The source is a human donor in a cohort sampled during active COVID-19. CDR3 sequence (DNA): TGTGCCACCAGCATTCCCGCAGGGAGCAATCAGCCCCAGCATTTT. This encodes CATSIPAGSNQPQHF.